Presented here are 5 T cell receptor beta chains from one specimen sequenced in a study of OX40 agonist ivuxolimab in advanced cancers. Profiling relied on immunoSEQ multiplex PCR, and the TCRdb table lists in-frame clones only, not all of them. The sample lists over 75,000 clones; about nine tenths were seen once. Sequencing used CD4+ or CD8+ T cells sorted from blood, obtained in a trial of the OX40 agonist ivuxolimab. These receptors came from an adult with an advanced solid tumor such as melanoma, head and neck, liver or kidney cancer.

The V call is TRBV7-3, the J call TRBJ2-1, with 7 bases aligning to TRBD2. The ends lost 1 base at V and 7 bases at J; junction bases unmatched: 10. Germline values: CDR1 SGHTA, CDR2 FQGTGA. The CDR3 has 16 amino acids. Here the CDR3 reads CASSLRPGLLLNEQFF. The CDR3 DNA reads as TGTGCCAGCAGCTTAAGGCCGGGACTACTATTAAATGAGCAGTTCTTC.

CDR3 sequence: CASSQDQGGGGPDTQYF. The CDR3 DNA reads TGCGCCAGCAGCCAAGATCAGGGCGGGGGGGGGCCAGATACGCAGTATTTT. V and J are TRBV4-1 and TRBJ2-3; 9 positions match TRBD2. CDR3 length: 17 residues. Looked up from germline, CDR1 is MGHRA and CDR2 is YSYEKL. J gave up 4 bases and V 0 bases, and 8 bases lay outside the gene matches.

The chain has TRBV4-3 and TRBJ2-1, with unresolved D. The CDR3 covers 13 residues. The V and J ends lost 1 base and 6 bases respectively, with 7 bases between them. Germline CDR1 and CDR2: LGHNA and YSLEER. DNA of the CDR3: TGCGCCAGCAGCCAAGCCAGAACCAATGAGCAGTTCTTC. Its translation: CASSQARTNEQFF.

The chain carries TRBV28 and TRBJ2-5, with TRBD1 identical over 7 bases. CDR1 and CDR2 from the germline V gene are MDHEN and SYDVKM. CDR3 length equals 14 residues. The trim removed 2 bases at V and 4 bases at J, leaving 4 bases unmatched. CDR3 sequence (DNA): TGTGCCAGCAGTTTACCCAGGGGGATAGAGACCCAGTACTTC. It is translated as CASSLPRGIETQYF.

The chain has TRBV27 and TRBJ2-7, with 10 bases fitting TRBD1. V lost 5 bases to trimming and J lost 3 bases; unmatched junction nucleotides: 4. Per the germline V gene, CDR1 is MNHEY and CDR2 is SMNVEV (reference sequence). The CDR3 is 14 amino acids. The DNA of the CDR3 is TGTGCCAGCAGTCAAGGACAGGGGGTCTACGAGCAGTACTTC. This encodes CASSQGQGVYEQYF.